This TCR beta chain is drawn from a study of T cells in localized non-small cell lung cancer. Study-wide results and caveats: Prolonged overall survival went with higher T cell density in the blood. Uninvolved adjacent lung, not tumor, had the highest T cell clonality. Sequence data derive from only one tumor region, so heterogeneity remains possible. In adjacent lung, a median around 57 of the top 100 tumor clones were found.

This clone ranks as medium-sized. What it binds is not known. Data came from immunoSEQ multiplex PCR; TCRdb stores just in-frame clones and leaves some out. The sample has about 2,300 clones, about 20% seen once. The J segment lost 12 bases and the V segment lost 0 bases, leaving 11 bases of the junction unmatched. Germline V gene sequence: CDR1 KGHSH, CDR2 LQKENI. The length of the CDR3 is 15 residues. This material consisted of lung tumor tissue, taken before any cancer treatment. The source is an older male donor with stage I lung adenocarcinoma. The chain is built from TRBV18 and TRBJ2-1; 7 nucleotides match TRBD2. The CDR3 DNA reads TGTGCCAGCTCACCACCGGGGGGGTCGACTAGTCGGCAGTTCTTC. Translation gives CASSPPGGSTSRQFF.